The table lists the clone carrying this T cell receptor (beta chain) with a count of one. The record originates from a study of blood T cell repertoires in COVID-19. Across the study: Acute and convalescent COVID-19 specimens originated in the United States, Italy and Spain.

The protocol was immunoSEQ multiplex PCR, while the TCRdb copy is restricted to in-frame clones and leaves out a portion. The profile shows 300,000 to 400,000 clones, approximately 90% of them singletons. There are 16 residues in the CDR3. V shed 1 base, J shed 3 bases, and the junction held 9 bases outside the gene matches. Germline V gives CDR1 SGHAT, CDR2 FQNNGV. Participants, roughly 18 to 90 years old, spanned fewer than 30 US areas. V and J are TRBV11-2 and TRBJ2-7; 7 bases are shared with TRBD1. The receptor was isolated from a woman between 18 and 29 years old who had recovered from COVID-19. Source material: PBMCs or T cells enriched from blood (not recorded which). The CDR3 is CASSLGTGQRNYEQYF. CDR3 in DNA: TGTGCCAGCAGCTTAGGGACGGGACAGAGAAACTACGAGCAGTACTTC.